This passage covers 7 T cell receptor beta chains from one sample sequenced in a study of tumor and adjacent non-tumor tissue in lung cancer. A modified ARM-PCR protocol with three rounds of nested PCR amplified TCRbeta. TCRdb independently ran MiXCR on the multiplex PCR reads; one entry per CDR3 protein. The sample lists tens of thousands of distinct CDR3 sequences; around 73% were seen once. This sample's RNA came from whole unsorted tissue. Material for sequencing was lung tumor tissue. All receptors come from a man aged 55 to 70 with non-small cell lung cancer.

This clonotype was counted once. The chain joins TRBV28 to TRBJ1-5; D remains unclear. Per germline, CDR1 MDHEN and CDR2 SYDVKM. With 1 base removed from V and 0 bases from J, the gap between germline ends came to 10 bases. This CDR3 has 16 amino acids. CDR3 sequence: CASSLFPVVSNQPQHF. The CDR3 DNA is TGTGCCAGCAGTTTATTCCCCGTAGTTAGCAATCAGCCCCAGCATTTT.

Concerning this clonotype: One end of the junction fails to match germline, which may point to a read error. The V gene is TRBV6-1, the J gene TRBJ1-5; TRBD1 aligns across 10 bases. Per the germline V gene, CDR1 is MNHNS and CDR2 is SASEGT. This CDR3 contains 16 residues. In nucleotides, the CDR3 is TGTGCCAGCAGTGCACGGGACAGGGGACTCAATCAGCCCCACCATTTT. Translating gives CASSARDRGLNQPHHF.

To note about this clonotype: A junction end diverges from the germline sequence, so it may reflect a read error. The chain employs TRBV5-4 and TRBJ2-2, with D tentatively TRBD1 or TRBD2 (5 bases each). Germline V gives CDR1 SGHNT, CDR2 YYREEE (reference sequence). CDR3 size: 15 residues. The CDR3 protein is CASSFARDESGELFF. The CDR3 nucleotides read TGTGCTAGCAGCTTCGCAAGGGACGAGTCCGGGGAGCTGTTTTTT.

A note on this clonotype: This may arise from a read error, as a much more abundant clone is one base away. The V and J genes are TRBV5-4 and TRBJ2-7; D could derive from TRBD1 or TRBD2 (5 bases each). Germline V gene lookup returns CDR1 SGHNT and CDR2 YYREEE (reference sequence). There are 13 residues in the CDR3. CDR3 protein: CASGPAGSREQHF. As DNA, the CDR3 is TGTGCCAGCGGTCCAGCAGGGTCGAGGGAGCAGCACTTC.

This chain links TRBV6-6 with TRBJ1-5; the D is unclear. The CDR3 spans 15 residues. Trimming stripped 10 bases from V and 13 bases from J, with 29 bases between. Germline V lookup: CDR1 MNHNY, CDR2 SVGAGI (reference sequence). Here the CDR3 reads CATKGEIRSNKKQHF. CDR3 bases: TGTGCCACTAAGGGAGAGATTCGGAGCAATAAGAAACAGCATTTT.

The chain joins TRBV29-1 to TRBJ2-2; D is possibly TRBD2 (6 bases). CDR3 size: 14 residues. The germline V gene encodes CDR1 SQVTM and CDR2 ANQGSEA. DNA for the CDR3: TGCAGGGTCGTCGTCAGCGGGCGTACCGGGGAGCTGTTTTTT. Protein product: CRVVVSGRTGELFF.

In regard to this clonotype: A read error may account for a junction end that differs from germline. The V gene is TRBV11-2, the J gene TRBJ2-1, with D maybe TRBD1 (6 bases). The CDR3 covers 14 residues. Germline V gene lookup returns CDR1 SGHAT and CDR2 FQNNGV. CDR3 in amino acids: CVSTHAGVSNEQFF. Written as DNA, the CDR3 is TGTGTCAGCACCCACGCAGGGGTTTCCAATGAGCAGTTCTTC. Using reference TRBV11-2 and TRBJ2-1 for the parts outside the CDR3, the full variable domain is EAGVAQSPRYKIIEKRQSVAFWCNPISGHATLYWYQQILGQGPKLLIQFQNNGVVDDSQLPKDRFSAERLKGVDSTLKIQPAKLEDSAVYLCVSTHAGVSNEQFFGPGTRLTVL.